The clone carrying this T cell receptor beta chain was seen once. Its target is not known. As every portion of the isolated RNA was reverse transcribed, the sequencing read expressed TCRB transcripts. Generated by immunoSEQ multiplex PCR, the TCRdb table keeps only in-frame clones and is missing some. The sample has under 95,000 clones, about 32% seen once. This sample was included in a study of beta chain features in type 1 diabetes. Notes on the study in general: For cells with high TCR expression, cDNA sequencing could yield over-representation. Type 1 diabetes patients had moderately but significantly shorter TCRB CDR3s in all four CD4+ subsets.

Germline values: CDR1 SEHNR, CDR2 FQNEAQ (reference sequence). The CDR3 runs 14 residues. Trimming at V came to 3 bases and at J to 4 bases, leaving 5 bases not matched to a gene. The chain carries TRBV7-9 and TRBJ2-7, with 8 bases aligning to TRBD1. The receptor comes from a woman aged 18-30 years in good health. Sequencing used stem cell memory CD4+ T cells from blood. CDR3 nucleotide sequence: TGTGCCAGCAGCTTCGGACAGGGTGGATACGAGCAGTACTTC. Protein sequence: CASSFGQGGYEQYF.